Presented here are 5 T cell receptor beta chains from one specimen sequenced in a study of identical twins. TCRdb re-called the 5' RACE reads with MiXCR, one entry per CDR3 protein. Of 1.5 million to 2 million distinct CDR3 sequences listed, under 35% are singletons. Sequencing was performed on cord blood. Receptor source: a newborn girl in good health.

This CDR3 is CASSPPGSRNEQYF. The CDR3 DNA sequence: TGTGCCAGCTCACCACCGGGTTCCCGGAATGAGCAGTACTTC. The V gene is TRBV18, the J gene TRBJ2-5; no definite D call. Germline CDR1 and CDR2: KGHSH and LQKENI. The germline V and J ends were trimmed by 0 bases and 11 bases, with 16 bases remaining between them. The CDR3 spans 14 residues.

The sample holds a few counts of this clonotype. The rearrangement joins TRBV20-1 to TRBJ2-1, with 10 bases identical to TRBD2. The CDR3 has 16 amino acids. The germline CDR1 and CDR2 sequences are DFQATT and SNEGSKA (reference sequence). V dropped 5 bases and J dropped 5; count of bases not matched to a gene: 12. CDR3 protein: CSADDKGLAGDNEQFF. CDR3 nucleotide sequence: TGCAGTGCTGACGACAAGGGTCTAGCGGGAGACAATGAGCAGTTCTTC.

In its sample, this clonotype was seen a few times. CDR3 protein: CASSLKGGINQPQHF. CDR3 in DNA: TGTGCCAGCAGTTTGAAGGGGGGAATCAATCAGCCCCAGCATTTT. The rearrangement uses TRBV12-3 or TRBV12-4 and TRBJ1-5; a possible D gene is TRBD1 (6 bases). Trimming removed 3 bases from V and 3 bases from J, with 12 bases in between. The CDR3 extends over 15 amino acids.

This clonotype has a handful of counts. The V and J genes are TRBV20-1 and TRBJ1-1; possibly TRBD1 for D (6 bases). The germline V and J ends were trimmed by 6 bases and 0 bases, with 17 bases remaining between them. Germline-derived CDR1 and CDR2 are DFQATT and SNEGSKA (reference sequence). The CDR3 loop spans 15 amino acids. The CDR3 nucleotides are TGCAGTGCCCCTTGGGGGGGGGCTATGAACACTGAAGCTTTCTTT. It translates to CSAPWGGAMNTEAFF.

CDR3 protein: CASSLGEFVSNEKLFF. The CDR3 bases are TGCGCCAGCAGCTTGGGGGAGTTTGTTTCTAATGAAAAACTGTTTTTT. This chain links TRBV5-1 with TRBJ1-4, with D hard to call. Per germline, CDR1 SGHRS and CDR2 YFSETQ. CDR3 length: 16 amino acids. Trimming shortened V by 0 bases and J by 3 bases, and 12 bases separated the two germline ends.